A selection of T cell receptor beta chains follows, all from one sample in a study of T cell changes during pregnancy in multiple sclerosis. Sequencing was performed with immunoSEQ multiplex PCR; in TCRdb, only in-frame clones are kept and a portion is missing. The table shows roughly 31,000 clones, with 90% to 95% occurring only once. The sample in question was CD4+ T cells from peripheral blood mononuclear cells, obtained in the first trimester of pregnancy. These receptors were collected from a female donor with multiple sclerosis, enrolled in a pregnancy study. The CDR3 runs from the conserved cysteine through the conserved F or W. D genes are given only for firm matches. The size of a clone is reported for some rows only, either as once, few or many, or as a class for expanded clones.

>once|TRBV28|TRBD1|TRBJ1-2
CASSFPGQGLMGGYTF
TGTGCCAGCAGTTTCCCGGGACAGGGGTTAATGGGGGGCTACACCTTC
>.|TRBV7-9|.|TRBJ1-6
CASSLIGHYSPLHF
TGTGCCAGCAGCTTAATAGGACATTATTCACCCCTCCACTTT
>.|TRBV29-1|.|TRBJ1-2
CSVEEQGNGYTF
TGCAGCGTTGAAGAACAGGGTAATGGCTACACCTTC
>.|TRBV27|TRBD1|TRBJ1-4
CASSYNRGGEKLFF
TGTGCCAGCAGTTATAACAGGGGGGGCGAAAAACTGTTTTTT
>.|TRBV2|TRBD1|TRBJ1-6
CASSPGQGGVPLHF
TGTGCCAGTTCCCCGGGACAGGGTGGGGTTCCCCTCCACTTT
>.|TRBV7-2|.|TRBJ2-1
CAGRRSGNSYNEQFF
TGTGCCGGTCGTAGATCAGGGAACTCCTACAATGAGCAGTTCTTC
>.|TRBV18|TRBD1|TRBJ2-7
CASSRTGATEQYF
TGTGCCAGCTCTCGGACAGGCGCTACCGAGCAGTACTTC
>.|TRBV11-2|.|TRBJ1-1
CASSLKGGGRNTEAFF
TGTGCCAGCAGCTTAAAGGGGGGGGGTCGGAACACTGAAGCTTTCTTT
>.|TRBV7-2|.|TRBJ1-5
CASSLRFTASNQPQHF
TGTGCCAGCAGCTTAAGGTTCACAGCTAGCAATCAGCCCCAGCATTTT
>.|TRBV7-2|.|TRBJ1-5
CASSLGAGFGSNQPQHF
TGTGCCAGCAGCTTAGGGGCAGGGTTCGGCAGCAATCAGCCCCAGCATTTT
>.|TRBV21-1|.|TRBJ2-1
CASSNQGKTSYNEQFF
TGTGCCAGCAGCAATCAGGGGAAAACCTCCTACAATGAGCAGTTCTTC
>.|TRBV5-1|.|TRBJ1-1
CASLGLFGGTSEAFF
TGCGCCAGCCTTGGCCTCTTTGGAGGGACGTCTGAAGCTTTCTTT
>.|TRBV5-1|TRBD1|TRBJ1-2
CASSSDRVYGYTF
TGCGCCAGCAGCTCGGACAGGGTCTATGGCTACACCTTC